This T cell receptor beta chain was found in a study of blood T cells in healthy people across ages. Study-wide background: Roughly one uniquely barcoded beta molecule per two T cells was captured.

As to this clonotype: Antigen unknown.

Next came a second PCR, run for about 7 to 12 cycles, which used a sample-barcoded 5' primer along with a J-beta primer mix. From the 5' RACE reads, TCRdb called clonotypes with MiXCR, one entry per CDR3 protein. The top ten hold roughly 23% of the sample, which has some 1,800,000 distinct CDR3 sequences, about 39% seen once. Findings and caveats of the study: With age, beta diversity per million T cells declined roughly linearly, significantly by about 37.

Trimming pared 0 bases from V and 10 bases from J, leaving 14 bases between. Germline V CDR1 and CDR2: SGDLS, YYNGEE. The CDR3 totals 15 residues. This TCR derives from a human donor in good health. This chain links TRBV9 with TRBJ1-6; the D gene is possibly TRBD1 (6 bases). The source material was blood. The CDR3 is CASSVASGGRSPLHF. CDR3 in DNA: TGTGCCAGCAGCGTAGCTAGCGGGGGCCGGTCACCCCTCCACTTT. The whole variable domain, filled in from reference TRBV9 and TRBJ1-6, reads DSGVTQTPKHLITATGQRVTLRCSPRSGDLSVYWYQQSLDQGLQFLIQYYNGEERAKGNILERFSAQQFPDLHSELNLSSLELGDSALYFCASSVASGGRSPLHFGNGTRLTVT.